Included here is one T cell receptor (beta chain) sequence, with context. What it binds is not known. Specimens obtained from alopecia areata patients comprised lesional scalp punch biopsies and peripheral blood. The CDR3 consists of 16 residues. Trimming at V came to 6 bases and at J to 6 bases, leaving 9 bases not matched to a gene. CDR1 and CDR2 from the germline V gene are SNHLY and FYNNEI. The data derive from a study of CD8+ T cells in alopecia areata. Extracted from the samples, RNA was reverse transcribed into cDNA to serve as the sequencing template. Here immunoSEQ multiplex PCR was the method, and the copy in TCRdb shows in-frame clones only, minus some. The sample lists about 12,000 clones, about 61% seen once, with about an eighth in the top ten. Study-level points and caveats: Normal scalp had lower clonality than lesional scalp, with alopecia totalis/universalis lesions showing this most strongly.

Sequencing was performed on skin. The clonotype comes from a human donor with alopecia areata. J is TRBJ2-3 and V is TRBV2, with TRBD2 identical over 13 bases. Here the CDR3 DNA reads TGTGCCAGCAGCGACGGGACTAGCGGGACCGGGGATACGCAGTATTTT. Translation: CASSDGTSGTGDTQYF.